The rows below give T cell receptor beta chains drawn from one sample of a study of shared clonotypes between healthy human individuals. Here immunoSEQ multiplex PCR was the method, and the copy in TCRdb shows in-frame clones only, minus some. Found here are a few million clones, almost 96% of them singletons; the top ten hold roughly 0.13%. Sequenced material: naive CD4+ T cells sorted from blood. Receptor source: a man aged 18 to 30 in good health. Both conserved end residues are part of each CDR3. The D gene is left open where the match is weak. Expanded clones get a size class; other rows say once, few or many, or leave the size out.

j_call: TRBJ2-7; clone_size: once; d_call: NA; v_call: TRBV27; cdr3_nt: TGTGCCAGCAGTAAGAACAGGGTAATCCAGTACTTC; cdr3_aa: CASSKNRVIQYF
j_call: TRBJ2-3; clone_size: NA; d_call: TRBD1; v_call: TRBV5-1; cdr3_nt: TGCGCCAGCAGCACTGACAGGGGGCGCGGAGATACGCAGTATTTT; cdr3_aa: CASSTDRGRGDTQYF
j_call: TRBJ1-5; clone_size: once; d_call: NA; v_call: TRBV19; cdr3_nt: TGTGCCAGTAGTGAGTCGAGTAGCAATCAGCCCCAGCATTTT; cdr3_aa: CASSESSSNQPQHF
j_call: TRBJ1-5; clone_size: NA; d_call: TRBD1; v_call: TRBV19; cdr3_nt: TGTGCCAGTAGCCTAGCCGGGACAGGGGTAACTCAGCCCCAGCATTTT; cdr3_aa: CASSLAGTGVTQPQHF
j_call: TRBJ2-3; clone_size: NA; d_call: TRBD2; v_call: TRBV2; cdr3_nt: TGTGCCAGCATTACGGGACTAGCGGGAGGCACAGATACGCAGTATTTT; cdr3_aa: CASITGLAGGTDTQYF
j_call: TRBJ1-2; clone_size: NA; d_call: NA; v_call: TRBV7-9; cdr3_nt: TGTGCCAGCAGCTCCTCAAAGGGGGGCTATGGCTACACCTTC; cdr3_aa: CASSSSKGGYGYTF
j_call: TRBJ2-7; clone_size: NA; d_call: TRBD1; v_call: TRBV15; cdr3_nt: TGTGCCACCAGCAGAGATAGGACAGGCTGGAGCTCCTACGAGCAGTACTTC; cdr3_aa: CATSRDRTGWSSYEQYF
j_call: TRBJ2-7; clone_size: NA; d_call: TRBD1; v_call: TRBV5-6; cdr3_nt: TGTGCCAGCAGCTTGGGGGACAGGGCATTTTACGAGCAGTACTTC; cdr3_aa: CASSLGDRAFYEQYF
j_call: TRBJ1-1; clone_size: NA; d_call: NA; v_call: TRBV19; cdr3_nt: TGTGCCAGTAGAACAATGGCAGGAGCCCTCTACGACACTGAAGCTTTCTTT; cdr3_aa: CASRTMAGALYDTEAFF
j_call: TRBJ1-4; clone_size: NA; d_call: NA; v_call: TRBV6-1; cdr3_nt: TGTGCCAGCACCAGAAACACTGCAACTAATGAAAAACTGTTTTTT; cdr3_aa: CASTRNTATNEKLFF
j_call: TRBJ1-5; clone_size: NA; d_call: NA; v_call: TRBV28; cdr3_nt: TGTGCCAGCAGTTCAGGGTCTTTTAGCAATCAGCCCCAGCATTTT; cdr3_aa: CASSSGSFSNQPQHF
j_call: TRBJ1-2; clone_size: NA; d_call: NA; v_call: TRBV4-3; cdr3_nt: TGCGCCAGCAGCCAAGAGGGGGGAGGAGGGGAGTTTGGCTACACCTTC; cdr3_aa: CASSQEGGGGEFGYTF
j_call: TRBJ2-1; clone_size: once; d_call: TRBD2; v_call: TRBV4-1; cdr3_nt: TGCGCCAGCAGCCAAGACGAAGCGGGAGACAATGAGCAGTTCTTC; cdr3_aa: CASSQDEAGDNEQFF
j_call: TRBJ2-5; clone_size: NA; d_call: TRBD2; v_call: TRBV11-2; cdr3_nt: TGTGCCAGCAGCTCCTTAGCGGGGAGGGTGGAGACCCAGTACTTC; cdr3_aa: CASSSLAGRVETQYF
j_call: TRBJ2-7; clone_size: NA; d_call: TRBD2; v_call: TRBV6-5; cdr3_nt: TGTGCCAGCAGTTACCTAGCGGGGTCGTACGAGCAGTACTTC; cdr3_aa: CASSYLAGSYEQYF
j_call: TRBJ1-2; clone_size: NA; d_call: NA; v_call: TRBV7-9; cdr3_nt: TGTGCCACCGAGAGCCGGGGTGGCTACACCTTC; cdr3_aa: CATESRGGYTF
j_call: TRBJ2-2; clone_size: NA; d_call: TRBD2; v_call: TRBV6-1; cdr3_nt: TGTGCCAGCAGTGTCGGGAGGGCCGAAGGCGGGGAGCTGTTTTTT; cdr3_aa: CASSVGRAEGGELFF
j_call: TRBJ1-5; clone_size: NA; d_call: TRBD1; v_call: TRBV10-2; cdr3_nt: TGCGCCAGCAGTGAGACGGGACAGGGGAACCAGCCCCAGCATTTT; cdr3_aa: CASSETGQGNQPQHF
j_call: TRBJ1-4; clone_size: NA; d_call: NA; v_call: TRBV7-9; cdr3_nt: TGTGCCAGCAGCTTAGTACACGAAAAACTGTTTTTT; cdr3_aa: CASSLVHEKLFF
j_call: TRBJ2-7; clone_size: NA; d_call: TRBD2; v_call: TRBV27; cdr3_nt: TGTGCCAGCAGTAAACCCGGGACTAGAAACGTTCTATCCACCTACGAGCAGTACTTC; cdr3_aa: CASSKPGTRNVLSTYEQYF
j_call: TRBJ2-1; clone_size: NA; d_call: TRBD2; v_call: TRBV5-6; cdr3_nt: TGTGCCAGCAGCTCCAGCGGGGCCTACAATGAGCAGTTCTTC; cdr3_aa: CASSSSGAYNEQFF
j_call: TRBJ1-5; clone_size: NA; d_call: NA; v_call: TRBV4-1; cdr3_nt: TGCGCCAGCAGTTATGGAGGACAGTCCAATCAGCCCCAGCATTTT; cdr3_aa: CASSYGGQSNQPQHF
j_call: TRBJ2-7; clone_size: NA; d_call: NA; v_call: TRBV18; cdr3_nt: TGTGCCAGCTCACAGGGTCAGAGCTACGAGCAGTACTTC; cdr3_aa: CASSQGQSYEQYF
j_call: TRBJ1-2; clone_size: NA; d_call: NA; v_call: TRBV28; cdr3_nt: TGTGCCAGCAGTTTACGCCCAAGTAACTATGGCTACACCTTC; cdr3_aa: CASSLRPSNYGYTF
j_call: TRBJ1-6; clone_size: NA; d_call: NA; v_call: TRBV5-1; cdr3_nt: TGCGCCAGCAGCTGGGAGGATATGAATTCACCCCTCCACTTT; cdr3_aa: CASSWEDMNSPLHF
j_call: TRBJ2-7; clone_size: NA; d_call: NA; v_call: TRBV6-5; cdr3_nt: TGTGCCAGCAGTCCAGTGGAGGGCACCTACGAGCAGTACTTC; cdr3_aa: CASSPVEGTYEQYF
j_call: TRBJ2-7; clone_size: NA; d_call: TRBD1; v_call: TRBV18; cdr3_nt: TGTGCCAGCTCACCGCGGACAGGCGCTAGCTCCTACGAGCAGTACTTC; cdr3_aa: CASSPRTGASSYEQYF
j_call: TRBJ1-2; clone_size: NA; d_call: NA; v_call: TRBV14; cdr3_nt: TGTGCCAGCAGGTTTCAAGGGTCGGGTGGCTACACCTTC; cdr3_aa: CASRFQGSGGYTF
j_call: TRBJ1-5; clone_size: NA; d_call: NA; v_call: TRBV7-8; cdr3_nt: TGTGCCAGCAGCTCCTATCAGGGGACTAAGGATCAGCCCCAGCATTTT; cdr3_aa: CASSSYQGTKDQPQHF
j_call: TRBJ2-1; clone_size: NA; d_call: NA; v_call: TRBV4-2; cdr3_nt: TGTGCCAGCAGCCAAGATAGGGCAACCTACAATGAGCAGTTCTTC; cdr3_aa: CASSQDRATYNEQFF
j_call: TRBJ1-1; clone_size: NA; d_call: NA; v_call: TRBV2; cdr3_nt: TGTGCCAGCAGAGCACAGGAGAACACTGAAGCTTTCTTT; cdr3_aa: CASRAQENTEAFF